This is a list of T cell receptor beta chains from one sample in a study of radiotherapy plus CTLA-4 blockade in lung cancer. Sequenced by immunoSEQ multiplex PCR; TCRdb stores in-frame clones only, minus some. The sample carries about 80,000 clones, roughly four fifths recorded once. The sample was peripheral blood, taken from a patient treated with radiotherapy plus ipilimumab. These receptor sequences come from a human donor with non-small cell lung cancer who had stable disease on radiotherapy plus ipilimumab. CDR3s include the opening cysteine and the closing phenylalanine or tryptophan.

J: TRBJ2-7
V: TRBV27
CDR3: CASSSTGRYEQYF

J: TRBJ2-3
V: TRBV28
CDR3: CAILSPGPSTDTQYF

J: TRBJ1-5
V: TRBV7-6
CDR3: CASSSRQGLNQPQHF

J: TRBJ1-2
V: TRBV4-2
CDR3: CASSQPATGGVKTANYGYTF

J: TRBJ1-5
V: TRBV28
CDR3: CASRLQGARYQPQHF

J: TRBJ1-6
V: TRBV2
CDR3: CASSDPRGVSSYNSPLHF

J: TRBJ2-3
V: TRBV29-1
CDR3: CSPWGGGSTDTQYF

J: TRBJ2-7
V: TRBV11-2
CDR3: CASSLVPNYEQYF

J: TRBJ2-7
V: TRBV15
CDR3: CATSTVYREQYF

J: TRBJ2-6
V: TRBV7-9
CDR3: CASSLSMSDSGANVLTF

J: TRBJ1-2
V: TRBV11-2
CDR3: CASSGPEQGGGYGYTF

J: TRBJ1-3
V: TRBV2
CDR3: CASSSFLLGNTIYF

J: TRBJ2-7
V: TRBV10-2
CDR3: CASSADRQAGGDF

J: TRBJ2-7
V: TRBV18
CDR3: CASSPTGGNYEQYF

J: TRBJ2-5
V: TRBV19
CDR3: CASSLGTSPETQYF

J: TRBJ1-4
V: TRBV7-2
CDR3: CASSLTGGDNEKLFF

J: TRBJ2-3
V: TRBV25-1
CDR3: CASSESGGLGDTQYF

J: TRBJ2-7
V: TRBV7-2
CDR3: CASSLAGTGRTYEQYF

J: TRBJ2-1
V: TRBV9
CDR3: CASSVEGISEQFF

J: TRBJ1-2
V: TRBV6-1
CDR3: CASRVGENYGYTF

J: TRBJ2-3
V: TRBV14
CDR3: CASSQVGATDTQYF

J: TRBJ1-5
V: TRBV11-2
CDR3: CASSLDGIQPQHF

J: TRBJ2-7
V: TRBV28
CDR3: CASSSEGGTTSYEQYF

J: TRBJ1-2
V: TRBV19
CDR3: CASSIDRGTNYGYTF

J: TRBJ2-2
V: TRBV18
CDR3: CASSTAGNPGELFF

J: TRBJ2-1
V: TRBV27
CDR3: CASSLMGLGQGSNEQFF

J: TRBJ1-4
V: TRBV5-5
CDR3: CASSLGQGYEKLFF

J: TRBJ2-1
V: TRBV6-5
CDR3: CASSYSYSGEQFF

J: TRBJ1-2
V: TRBV5-1
CDR3: CASTTGQPYGYTF

J: TRBJ2-7
V: TRBV6-1
CDR3: CASTKGTSGSYEQYF

J: TRBJ1-6
V: TRBV27
CDR3: CASSSPQTGLGTPLHF

J: TRBJ2-3
V: TRBV11-3
CDR3: CASSLGRGTGRGTDTQYF

J: TRBJ2-1
V: TRBV6-5
CDR3: CASSYSTSGSYEQFF

J: TRBJ2-1
V: TRBV2
CDR3: CASAGLAHYNEQFF

J: TRBJ1-2
V: TRBV6-5
CDR3: CASRRQVSDGYTF

J: TRBJ2-1
V: TRBV9
CDR3: CASSVASWGGEQFF

J: TRBJ1-5
V: TRBV6-5
CDR3: CASRTHRGNQPQHF

J: TRBJ1-2
V: TRBV6-5
CDR3: CASRQGGGSSYGYTF

J: TRBJ2-7
V: TRBV5-8
CDR3: CASSLGGGFGEQYF

J: TRBJ1-1
V: TRBV5-1
CDR3: CASSFRDGSTEAFF

J: TRBJ1-2
V: TRBV10-2
CDR3: CASSESPGGRDTF

J: TRBJ1-6
V: TRBV19
CDR3: CASNDKGSGSPLHF

J: TRBJ1-2
V: TRBV7-2
CDR3: CASSPQPGSFMGGYTF

J: TRBJ2-5
V: TRBV28
CDR3: CASSGGGLSFETQYF

J: TRBJ1-2
V: TRBV18
CDR3: CASSPPQVGYGYTF

J: TRBJ2-7
V: TRBV27
CDR3: CASSHIQGLTSHEQYF

J: TRBJ1-2
V: TRBV5-6
CDR3: CASSLPLDNYGYTF

J: TRBJ2-7
V: TRBV18
CDR3: CASSPASGGLSYEQYF

J: TRBJ2-1
V: TRBV28
CDR3: CASSLLVRPNEQFF

J: TRBJ2-3
V: TRBV19
CDR3: CASSLQTADTQYF

J: TRBJ2-2
V: TRBV11-2
CDR3: CASSLGDRNTGELFF

J: TRBJ2-1
V: TRBV10-3
CDR3: CAISGGLAGTYNEQFF

J: TRBJ1-2
V: TRBV18
CDR3: CASSGQGNSYTF

J: TRBJ2-1
V: TRBV2
CDR3: CASSLAGAQGDEQFF

J: TRBJ1-6
V: TRBV21-1
CDR3: CASSLARRANNSPLHF

J: TRBJ2-7
V: TRBV5-1
CDR3: CASSLDGGLSSYEQYF